The rows below give T cell receptor beta chains drawn from one sample of a study of breast tumors, draining lymph nodes, adjacent tissues. TCRdb re-derived calls from the multiplex PCR reads in MiXCR, one entry per CDR3 protein. The table includes approximately 63,000 distinct CDR3 sequences, 57% detected once. The sample consisted of breast tumor tissue. Receptors originate from a female donor with breast cancer. Some clones in this sample may be carry-over from other donors' samples. CDR3s leave out the opening cysteine and the closing phenylalanine or tryptophan. Each record gives: CDR3 protein, J gene, V gene.

CDR3: ASSAGLATRVY; J: TRBJ2-7; V: TRBV7-2
CDR3: AISEPGQASSYEQY; J: TRBJ2-7; V: TRBV10-3
CDR3: SVEVWDEKLF; J: TRBJ1-4; V: TRBV29-1
CDR3: ASSWTTGQTTQY; J: TRBJ2-5; V: TRBV11-2
CDR3: ASSFRLTGGAYEQY; J: TRBJ2-7; V: TRBV11-2
CDR3: ASSDGTGGYEQY; J: TRBJ2-7; V: TRBV5-8
CDR3: ASSLGDEKLF; J: TRBJ1-4; V: TRBV5-8
CDR3: ASSLRCEGGTQY; J: TRBJ2-3; V: TRBV5-1
CDR3: ASSLVSETQY; J: TRBJ2-5; V: TRBV7-9
CDR3: ASSLDPETSGRAKAQY; J: TRBJ2-3; V: TRBV7-2
CDR3: ASSSIEGGTDTQY; J: TRBJ2-3; V: TRBV11-1
CDR3: SARRNSYEQY; J: TRBJ2-7; V: TRBV20-1
CDR3: ASSLAEDRNTIY; J: TRBJ1-3; V: TRBV7-8
CDR3: ASSQVRDNSPLH; J: TRBJ1-6; V: TRBV14
CDR3: ASSLMGAREKLF; J: TRBJ1-4; V: TRBV5-6
CDR3: ASPGQGVDNEQF; J: TRBJ2-1; V: TRBV2
CDR3: ASSAGLAGGPDTQY; J: TRBJ2-3; V: TRBV7-3
CDR3: ASSAGLAADTGELF; J: TRBJ2-2; V: TRBV7-9
CDR3: ASSHAGTSGRNEQF; J: TRBJ2-1; V: TRBV6-5
CDR3: AISPGQGLDSPLH; J: TRBJ1-6; V: TRBV10-3
CDR3: SAKEPIAGGYNEQF; J: TRBJ2-1; V: TRBV20-1
CDR3: AWSGQGGLYAQNYGYT; J: TRBJ1-2; V: TRBV30
CDR3: DSSPGQGASYEQY; J: TRBJ2-7; V: TRBV12-3/TRBV12-4
CDR3: ASSLFTSRFEAF; J: TRBJ1-1; V: TRBV5-4
CDR3: SAGPGQAFSYEQY; J: TRBJ2-7; V: TRBV20-1
CDR3: ASSQDPPGLAGVDPTNEKLF; J: TRBJ1-4; V: TRBV4-1
CDR3: ASSFSFLGGGNEKLF; J: TRBJ1-4; V: TRBV28
CDR3: ASSPSFRGGGDTQY; J: TRBJ2-3; V: TRBV7-3
CDR3: ASRRGASGNTIY; J: TRBJ1-3; V: TRBV12-3/TRBV12-4
CDR3: ATSDRGQGLVETQY; J: TRBJ2-5; V: TRBV24-1
CDR3: ASRSTGNYGYT; J: TRBJ1-2; V: TRBV5-5
CDR3: ASSQELAFEQF; J: TRBJ2-1; V: TRBV7-9
CDR3: AWSKGGFSSSTDTQY; J: TRBJ2-3; V: TRBV30
CDR3: AISGSGTSQVTQY; J: TRBJ2-5; V: TRBV10-3
CDR3: ASSLALTPGQETQY; J: TRBJ2-5; V: TRBV5-8
CDR3: ASSVGGDFYGYT; J: TRBJ1-2; V: TRBV11-2
CDR3: ASSLGQGGEKLF; J: TRBJ1-4; V: TRBV5-8